The 27 T cell receptor beta chains below were found in one sample sequenced in a study of shared clonotypes between healthy human individuals. The table came from immunoSEQ multiplex PCR; TCRdb's copy has only in-frame clones and leaves some out. The table has approximately 250,000 clones, over 50% seen once; the top ten hold 11%. Sequences were obtained from memory CD4+ T cells sorted from blood. This sample's subset: CD45RA-negative fraction. The receptors shown here come from a man aged 25 to 45 in good health.

This clone was observed a single time. J is TRBJ2-5 and V is TRBV5-1; TRBD2 aligns across 10 bases. Germline V lookup: CDR1 SGHRS, CDR2 YFSETQ. The CDR3 contains 15 residues. V gave up 6 bases and J gave up 5 bases; unmatched junction bases: 10. Here the CDR3 reads CASNLLAGVGETQYF. In DNA form, the CDR3 reads TGCGCCAGCAACCTCCTAGCGGGAGTGGGGGAGACCCAGTACTTC. Drawing the rest from reference TRBV5-1 and TRBJ2-5, the complete variable domain is KAGVTQTPRYLIKTRGQQVTLSCSPISGHRSVSWYQQTPGQGLQFLFEYFSETQRNKGNFPGRFSGRQFSNSRSEMNVSTLELGDSALYLCASNLLAGVGETQYFGPGTRLLVL.

The chain links TRBV30 to TRBJ2-7; no definite D call. CDR1 is GTSNPN and CDR2 is SVGIG in the germline V gene (reference sequence). The CDR3 contains 12 residues. V was shortened by 2 bases and J by 6 bases, with 11 bases between the two germline ends. The CDR3 nucleotides read TGTGCCTGGAGTAGGGAATTGGGCGAGCAGTACTTC. Translated: CAWSRELGEQYF.

Worth noting for this clone: Other DNA sequences within the sample encode an identical CDR3. The V call is TRBV18, the J call TRBJ1-1; tentative D call: TRBD1 (6 bases). Germline CDR1 reads KGHSH; CDR2 reads LQKENI. V was pared by 6 bases and J by 1 base, with 12 bases between. The CDR3 is 14 residues long. The CDR3 spells CASSPNRENTEAFF. CDR3 sequence (DNA): TGTGCCAGCTCTCCGAACAGGGAGAACACTGAAGCTTTCTTT.

The chain is built from TRBV7-8 and TRBJ2-7, with no clear D. This CDR3 region has 14 residues. V lost 5 bases, J lost 2 bases, and 13 bases lay in between. Germline V CDR1 and CDR2: SGHVS, FQNEAQ. The CDR3 loop reads CASSETLVAYEQYF. For the CDR3, the DNA is TGTGCCAGCAGCGAGACTCTGGTTGCCTACGAGCAGTACTTC.

V usage is TRBV5-1 and J usage is TRBJ2-3; either TRBD1 or TRBD2 may fit D (5 bases each). This CDR3 is built from 19 residues. Germline V gives CDR1 SGHRS, CDR2 YFSETQ. With 2 bases removed from V and 0 bases from J, the gap between germline ends came to 22 bases. For the CDR3, the DNA is TGCGCCAGCAGCTTCTCCAGGGACCCTGTTAGAACTAGCACAGATACGCAGTATTTT. Encoded protein: CASSFSRDPVRTSTDTQYF.

This chain uses TRBV2 with TRBJ2-7, with D possibly matching TRBD2 (6 bases). V was clipped by 2 bases and J by 7 bases, with 18 bases between them. The CDR3 sequence is 15 residues long. In germline, CDR1 is SNHLY, CDR2 FYNNEI. The CDR3 loop reads CASSESYLTREEQYF. In DNA, the CDR3 is TGTGCCAGCAGTGAATCATATTTGACCCGGGAGGAGCAGTACTTC.

V is TRBV6-6 and J is TRBJ1-2, with 9 bases identical to TRBD1. There are 13 residues in the CDR3. J lost 5 bases, V lost 5 bases, and 3 bases had no gene match. Germline loops: CDR1 MNHNY, CDR2 SVGAGI (reference sequence). CDR3 sequence reads: CASSGGQGYGYTF. CDR3 in DNA: TGTGCCAGCAGTGGGGGACAGGGTTATGGCTACACCTTC.

The V and J genes are TRBV18 and TRBJ2-3, with D possibly matching TRBD2 (6 bases). Looked up from germline, CDR1 is KGHSH and CDR2 is LQKENI. V shed 4 bases and J shed 6 bases, with 14 bases lying between them. This CDR3 has 14 amino acids. Here the CDR3 reads CASSLRDSRDTQYF. DNA for the CDR3: TGTGCCAGCTCACTCCGGGACTCGCGGGATACGCAGTATTTT.

The V call is TRBV6-1, the J call TRBJ2-5; the match to TRBD2 covers 8 bases. The CDR3 sequence is 17 residues long. With V trimmed by 1 base and J by 5 bases, 12 bases remained unmatched. Germline V CDR1 and CDR2: MNHNS, SASEGT. Here the CDR3 reads CASSEVISGSAGETQYF. The CDR3 region has the DNA TGTGCCAGCAGTGAAGTTATCAGCGGGAGTGCAGGCGAGACCCAGTACTTC.

This clone came up a few times. The same CDR3 can be traced to other DNA sequences in this sample. The chain combines TRBV2 with TRBJ2-3; 8 nucleotides match TRBD2. After removal of 6 bases from V and 5 bases from J, the junction contained 7 bases not matched to a gene. This CDR3 has 14 amino acids. Per the germline V gene, CDR1 is SNHLY and CDR2 is FYNNEI. The CDR3 protein is CASSQRELGDTQYF. CDR3 DNA: TGTGCCAGCAGCCAGCGGGAGTTGGGAGATACGCAGTATTTT.

The chain combines TRBV7-2 with TRBJ2-1; no clear D. The CDR3 contains 13 residues. V shed 3 bases and J shed 5 bases, with 8 bases lying between them. The V gene's germline CDR1 is SGHTA and CDR2 FQGNSA. In DNA, the CDR3 is TGTGCCAGCAGCTTTTCCGAAAACAATGAGCAGTTCTTC. Amino acids: CASSFSENNEQFF.

The chain combines TRBV7-3 with TRBJ2-7, with D perhaps TRBD1 (6 bases). Per the germline V gene, CDR1 is SGHTA and CDR2 is FQGTGA. The CDR3 contains 13 residues. V gave up 0 bases and J gave up 6 bases, with 9 bases separating them. CDR3: CASSLTLGAEQYF. The CDR3 bases are TGTGCCAGCAGCTTAACGTTGGGGGCCGAGCAGTACTTC.

This rearrangement joins TRBV28 to TRBJ1-5, with a tentative D call TRBD1 (6 bases). The V gene lost 2 bases and the J gene lost 7 bases, with 27 bases spanning the gap. CDR1 is MDHEN and CDR2 is SYDVKM in the germline V gene. The CDR3 loop spans 19 amino acids. CDR3 nucleotides: TGTGCCAGCAGTTTACCGGGGACACTAAGTCTCGGAGGATCACAGCCCCAGCATTTT. It yields the protein CASSLPGTLSLGGSQPQHF.

The genes are TRBV28 and TRBJ1-3; TRBD1 agrees at 12 bases. V dropped 3 bases and J dropped 2; count of bases not matched to a gene: 8. Per the germline V gene, CDR1 is MDHEN and CDR2 is SYDVKM. The CDR3 has 18 amino acids. The CDR3: CASSFPGTGGAAGNTIYF. The CDR3 DNA is TGTGCCAGCAGTTTCCCCGGGACAGGGGGCGCGGCTGGAAACACCATATATTTT.

The CDR3 DNA sequence: TGTGCCACCAGCCGAACTAGCGGGATGGGTCGAGGCACAGATACGCAGTATTTT. Translated, it gives CATSRTSGMGRGTDTQYF. The chain employs TRBV15 and TRBJ2-3, with TRBD2 matching 10 bases. This CDR3 is 18 amino acids long. Germline assignment: CDR1 LNHNV and CDR2 YYDKDF (reference sequence). The ends lost 5 bases at V and 1 base at J; junction bases unmatched: 12.

The chain carries TRBV18 and TRBJ2-6, with D possibly TRBD1 on 5 matching bases. Per germline, CDR1 KGHSH and CDR2 LQKENI. The CDR3 totals 18 residues. With 3 bases removed from V and 2 bases from J, the gap between germline ends came to 17 bases. CDR3 sequence: CASSPTQLATAGANVLTF. The CDR3 DNA is TGTGCCAGCTCACCCACCCAATTGGCGACAGCTGGGGCCAACGTCCTGACTTTC.

As DNA, the CDR3 is TGTGCCAGCCGTTCCGGGGGGCCCGTCGATGAGCAGTTCTTC. Translated, it gives CASRSGGPVDEQFF. The J gene is TRBJ2-1, the V gene TRBV6-5; D might be TRBD2 (7 bases). V shed 8 bases and J shed 8 bases, with 19 bases lying between them. This CDR3 spans 14 amino acids. Per the germline V gene, CDR1 is MNHEY and CDR2 is SVGAGI.

This clone showed up just once. Other DNA sequences in the sample encode the same CDR3. The chain combines TRBV6-6 with TRBJ2-7, with TRBD1 as a possible D gene (6 bases). This CDR3 has 16 amino acids. Trimming left V 0 bases short and J 0 bases short, with 12 bases between. Germline V gives CDR1 MNHNY, CDR2 SVGAGI (reference sequence). Here the CDR3 reads CASSYSGGVSSYEQYF. Here the CDR3 DNA reads TGTGCCAGCAGTTACTCTGGGGGCGTAAGCTCCTACGAGCAGTACTTC.

The rearrangement uses TRBV28 and TRBJ2-3, with unresolved D. Deletions cut 7 bases from V and 0 bases from J, with 5 bases between. CDR1 is MDHEN, CDR2 SYDVKM, per germline. This CDR3 contains 12 residues. Here the CDR3 DNA reads TGTGCCAGCACAGCTAGCACAGATACGCAGTATTTT. It is translated as CASTASTDTQYF.

This clone was found a few times. The chain links TRBV9 to TRBJ1-2; tentatively, D is TRBD1 (6 bases). Germline V gene lookup returns CDR1 SGDLS and CDR2 YYNGEE. The CDR3 spans 15 residues. V lost 1 base to trimming and J lost 4 bases, with 14 bases between them. In nucleotides, the CDR3 is TGTGCCAGCAGCGTACAACCACAGGGATCCTATGGCTACACCTTC. Its translation: CASSVQPQGSYGYTF.

This clone was counted ten times or more. Distinct nucleotide sequences in the sample also encode this CDR3. The chain joins TRBV29-1 to TRBJ2-6, with D perhaps being TRBD1 or TRBD2 (5 bases each). V was cut by 4 bases and J by 1 base, with 8 bases left in between. Germline V CDR1 and CDR2: SQVTM, ANQGSEA. CDR3 size: 14 residues. This CDR3 is CSVVGGSGANVLTF. The CDR3 DNA is TGCAGCGTTGTTGGGGGATCTGGGGCCAACGTCCTGACTTTC.

This chain connects TRBV30 to TRBJ2-5; the match to TRBD1 covers 9 bases. Germline V lookup: CDR1 GTSNPN, CDR2 SVGIG (reference sequence). Unmatched junction bases numbered 19, after V lost 1 base and J lost 7 bases. The CDR3 contains 18 residues. CDR3 amino acids: CAWSAPSAGTGRARTQYF. CDR3 nucleotides: TGTGCCTGGAGTGCACCCTCTGCCGGGACAGGGAGGGCTCGGACCCAGTACTTC.

At least ten counts were recorded for this clone. The rearrangement uses TRBV11-2 and TRBJ2-4; unclear D gene. With 5 bases removed from V and 7 bases from J, the gap between germline ends came to 12 bases. Germline CDR1 and CDR2: SGHAT and FQNNGV. The CDR3 spans 13 residues. The CDR3 here is CASSLDTANIQYF. DNA of the CDR3: TGTGCCAGCAGCCTTGACACCGCTAACATTCAGTACTTC.

In nucleotides, the CDR3 is TGCGCCAGCACCAGGACCTTTAGCGGGAGGGCCTTAAATGAGCAGTTCTTC. This gives the protein CASTRTFSGRALNEQFF. The genes are TRBV10-1 and TRBJ2-1; 11 bases line up with TRBD2. Unmatched junction bases numbered 15, after V lost 7 bases and J lost 7 bases. Germline CDR1 and CDR2: WNHNN and SYGVQD (reference sequence). The CDR3 contains 17 residues.

This clone was detected only once. V gene TRBV7-2 combines with J gene TRBJ2-7, with D possibly matching TRBD2 (5 bases). The V gene's germline CDR1 is SGHTA and CDR2 FQGNSA. The CDR3 totals 14 residues. The germline V and J ends were trimmed by 1 base and 2 bases, with 9 bases remaining between them. In DNA, the CDR3 is TGTGCCAGCAGCTTAGGTAGCGCTGCCTACGAGCAGTACTTC. Its protein product is CASSLGSAAYEQYF.

The chain couples TRBV30 to TRBJ1-1; D is possibly TRBD1 (5 bases). V lost 5 bases, J lost 6 bases, and 19 bases lay in between. This CDR3 is 14 amino acids long. Germline-derived CDR1 and CDR2 are GTSNPN and SVGIG (reference sequence). This chain's CDR3 is CAWARIRAPAEAFF. CDR3 coding DNA: TGTGCCTGGGCCCGGATCAGGGCGCCCGCTGAAGCTTTCTTT.

This sequence joins TRBV6-1 and TRBJ2-7, with a tentative D call TRBD1 (6 bases). The CDR3 sequence is 17 residues long. Trimming took off 2 bases at V and 7 bases at J, with 24 bases between the two ends. The germline CDR1 and CDR2 sequences are MNHNS and SASEGT. In DNA form, the CDR3 reads TGTGCCAGCAGTGAAAAGTTATGGACAGAAGGTCCGGGTGAGCAGTACTTC. Translating it yields CASSEKLWTEGPGEQYF.